This entry lists 7 T cell receptor beta chains sequenced from one sample in a study of human T cells and chemical hapten exposure. TCRdb processed the RACE reads anew with MiXCR; each CDR3 protein has one entry. The profile shows 85,000 or so distinct CDR3 sequences, around 10% of them singletons. Time point described: patch test 1, 2 weeks after DPC sensitization. The treatment is: therapeutic diphenylcyclopropenone sensitization with weekly scalp DPC. This specimen consisted of whole blood, obtained in connection with sensitization to the hapten diphenylcyclopropenone (DPC). All receptors come from a woman aged 45-65 years with alopecia areata. Some clones in this sample may be carry-over from other donors' samples.

The rearrangement joins TRBV7-9 to TRBJ1-6; 8 bases agree with TRBD1. With 5 bases clipped from V and 10 bases from J, the junction kept 7 bases outside the gene matches. CDR3 length: 14 amino acids. The germline V gene encodes CDR1 SEHNR and CDR2 FQNEAQ (reference sequence). The CDR3 DNA reads TGTGCCAGCAGCCCAGGACAGGGTTTCTCACCCCTCCACTTT. This sequence encodes CASSPGQGFSPLHF.

The chain carries TRBV5-1 and TRBJ1-2, with TRBD1 matching over 8 bases. Trimming took 5 bases from V and 6 from J; bases not matched to a gene: 9. The CDR3 runs 14 residues. Per the germline V gene, CDR1 is SGHRS and CDR2 is YFSETQ. CDR3 DNA: TGCGCCAGCAGGCCGGGACAGGCAGGAGATGGCTACACCTTC. It translates to CASRPGQAGDGYTF.

This clonotype was seen repeatedly, ten times or more. CDR3 loop: CASSPIDRNTGELFF. The DNA for the CDR3 is TGTGCCAGCAGTCCAATCGACAGGAACACCGGGGAGCTGTTTTTT. This chain links TRBV28 with TRBJ2-2, with D possibly TRBD1 on 5 matching bases. The V gene's germline CDR1 is MDHEN and CDR2 SYDVKM. Trimming removed 5 bases from V and 1 base from J, with 11 bases in between. The CDR3 is 15 amino acids.

This clonotype was detected many times. V is TRBV18 and J is TRBJ2-3; D gene ambiguous. CDR1 and CDR2 (germline): KGHSH, LQKENI. Trimming removed 3 bases at V and 2 bases at J, with 9 bases between. The CDR3 runs to 14 residues. The CDR3 loop reads CASSPIEITDTQYF. As DNA, the CDR3 is TGTGCCAGCTCACCCATAGAGATCACAGATACGCAGTATTTT. The variable domain in full, with the rest retrieved from reference TRBV18 and TRBJ2-3, is NAGVMQNPRHLVRRRGQEARLRCSPMKGHSHVYWYRQLPEEGLKFMVYLQKENIIDESGMPKERFSAEFPKEGPSILRIQQVVRGDSAAYFCASSPIEITDTQYFGPGTRLTVL.

This clonotype was seen only a few times. The rearrangement uses TRBV5-1 and TRBJ1-1; 7 nucleotides align to TRBD1. Germline V gene lookup returns CDR1 SGHRS and CDR2 YFSETQ. V lost 4 bases and J lost 6; bases outside the gene matches: 6. The length of the CDR3 is 13 residues. CDR3 sequence: CASSVGQTPEAFF. CDR3 DNA: TGCGCCAGCAGCGTGGGACAGACCCCTGAAGCTTTCTTT.

This clonotype was observed a handful of times. V gene TRBV7-8 combines with J gene TRBJ2-3; the match to TRBD2 covers 11 bases. The CDR3 is made up of 17 amino acids. The J segment lost 5 bases and the V segment lost 2 bases, leaving 9 bases of the junction unmatched. Per the germline V gene, CDR1 is SGHVS and CDR2 is FQNEAQ. CDR3 sequence reads: CASSLNPRLAGGDTQYF. In DNA form, the CDR3 reads TGTGCCAGCAGCTTAAACCCCCGGCTAGCGGGAGGAGATACGCAGTATTTT.

As concerns this clonotype: A much larger clone lies a single base off, so this may be a read error. V gene TRBV6-6 combines with J gene TRBJ2-7; TRBD1 matches at 7 bases. The CDR3 is 14 amino acids. The germline CDR1 and CDR2 sequences are MNHNY and SVGAGI (reference sequence). The CDR3 nucleotides are TGTGTCAGCACCCCAAAGACAGGGTCTCGGGAGCAGTACTTC. Its translation: CVSTPKTGSREQYF.